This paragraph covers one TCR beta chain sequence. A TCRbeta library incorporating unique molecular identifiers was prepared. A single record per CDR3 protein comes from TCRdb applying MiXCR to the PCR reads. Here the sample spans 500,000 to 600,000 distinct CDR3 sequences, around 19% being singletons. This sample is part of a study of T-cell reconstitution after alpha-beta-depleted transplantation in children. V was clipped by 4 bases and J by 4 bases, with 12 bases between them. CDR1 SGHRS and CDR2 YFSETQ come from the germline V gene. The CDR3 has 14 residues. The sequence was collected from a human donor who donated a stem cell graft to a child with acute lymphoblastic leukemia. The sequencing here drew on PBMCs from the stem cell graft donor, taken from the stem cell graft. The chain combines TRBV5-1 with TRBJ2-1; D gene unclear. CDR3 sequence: CASSVSTDYNEQFF. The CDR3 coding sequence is TGCGCCAGCAGCGTATCAACGGATTACAATGAGCAGTTCTTC. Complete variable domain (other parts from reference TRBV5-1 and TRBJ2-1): KAGVTQTPRYLIKTRGQQVTLSCSPISGHRSVSWYQQTPGQGLQFLFEYFSETQRNKGNFPGRFSGRQFSNSRSEMNVSTLELGDSALYLCASSVSTDYNEQFFGPGTRLTVL.